Following are 15 T cell receptor beta chains from one sample sequenced in a study of CD8 T cells in Susac syndrome. Reverse transcription used roughly 0.45 to 1 ug RNA and random hexamers. TCRdb reprocessed the immunoSEQ multiplex PCR reads with MiXCR, giving one entry per CDR3 protein. The table shows roughly 140,000 distinct CDR3 sequences, with almost 96% occurring only once. Sequencing used CD4+ T cells from PBMCs. Every receptor here comes from a human donor with Susac syndrome.

A single count supports this clonotype. This chain connects TRBV3-1 to TRBJ2-2; D gene unclear. This CDR3 has 15 amino acids. V lost 6 bases and J 5 bases, leaving 16 bases between the germline ends. The germline CDR1 and CDR2 sequences are LGHDT and YNNKEL (reference sequence). The CDR3 protein is CASRYSRTGTGELFF. CDR3 nucleotides: TGTGCCAGCAGGTACTCACGGACCGGAACCGGGGAGCTGTTTTTT.

This chain links TRBV7-6 with TRBJ2-7; perhaps D is TRBD1 or TRBD2 (5 bases each). Germline V CDR1 and CDR2: SGHVS, FNYEAQ. V was trimmed by 0 bases and J by 2 bases, leaving 11 bases between them. The CDR3 has 15 residues. The CDR3 here is CASSLAGPQTYEQYF. Written as DNA, the CDR3 is TGTGCCAGCAGCTTAGCGGGACCGCAAACCTACGAGCAGTACTTC.

This sequence joins TRBV6-6 and TRBJ1-3; D is possibly TRBD1 (5 bases). Deletions cut 0 bases from V and 2 bases from J, with 5 bases between. CDR3 size: 14 residues. Germline V lookup: CDR1 MNHNY, CDR2 SVGAGI (reference sequence). This chain's CDR3 is CASSYSGAGNTIYF. The CDR3 DNA reads as TGTGCCAGCAGTTACTCAGGGGCTGGAAACACCATATATTTT.

This clonotype was seen once. The gene calls are TRBV6-5 and TRBJ2-1; weak D call: TRBD2 (6 bases). Germline values: CDR1 MNHEY, CDR2 SVGAGI. This CDR3 comprises 17 residues. V shed 0 bases and J shed 7 bases, with 19 bases lying between them. CDR3 region: CASSYSKSGFTGNEQFF. CDR3 DNA sequence: TGTGCCAGCAGTTACTCGAAAAGCGGGTTCACTGGTAATGAGCAGTTCTTC.

The V call is TRBV9, the J call TRBJ2-1; tentatively, D is TRBD1 or TRBD2 (5 bases each). V was cut by 3 bases and J by 4 bases, with 8 bases left in between. Germline values: CDR1 SGDLS, CDR2 YYNGEE. This CDR3 region has 13 residues. CDR3 sequence (DNA): TGTGCCAGCAGCGGGGACCCTTACAATGAGCAGTTCTTC. As protein: CASSGDPYNEQFF.

The chain uses TRBV7-9 and TRBJ2-2; D ambiguous. The length of the CDR3 is 12 residues. V was pared by 5 bases and J by 3 bases, with 4 bases between. Germline assignment: CDR1 SEHNR and CDR2 FQNEAQ (reference sequence). This CDR3 reads CASSQYTGELFF. The CDR3 nucleotides read TGTGCCAGCAGCCAGTACACCGGGGAGCTGTTTTTT.

In its sample, this clonotype was seen once. J is TRBJ1-2 and V is TRBV6-5; D not resolved. The CDR3 has 13 amino acids. V was trimmed by 5 bases and J by 7 bases, leaving 14 bases between them. Germline V CDR1 and CDR2: MNHEY, SVGAGI. As DNA, the CDR3 is TGTGCCAGCAGTAACGGTAGGAGCTCTGGCTACACCTTC. The encoded protein is CASSNGRSSGYTF.

V is TRBV20-1 and J is TRBJ1-1; the match to TRBD1 covers 8 bases. J lost 0 bases, V lost 6 bases, and 6 bases had no gene match. Germline CDR1 and CDR2: DFQATT and SNEGSKA (reference sequence). The CDR3 is 14 amino acids. The CDR3 DNA reads as TGCAGTGCGCCTGGACAGGGCATGAACACTGAAGCTTTCTTT. It specifies CSAPGQGMNTEAFF.

The chain couples TRBV19 to TRBJ1-1; no clear D. The CDR3 length is 15 residues. Germline V gene lookup returns CDR1 LNHDA and CDR2 SQIVND (reference sequence). V was cut by 5 bases and J by 0 bases, with 13 bases left in between. The chain's CDR3 is CASSPRMRMNTEAFF. As DNA, the CDR3 is TGTGCCAGTAGTCCACGAATGAGGATGAACACTGAAGCTTTCTTT. Supplemented by reference TRBV19 and TRBJ1-1, the full variable domain reads DGGITQSPKYLFRKEGQNVTLSCEQNLNHDAMYWYRQDPGQGLRLIYYSQIVNDFQKGDIAEGYSVSREKKESFPLTVTSAQKNPTAFYLCASSPRMRMNTEAFFGQGTRLTVV.

The V gene is TRBV4-2, the J gene TRBJ1-4, with D perhaps TRBD1 (5 bases). The CDR3 extends over 13 amino acids. Deletions cut 5 bases from V and 11 bases from J, with 15 bases between. Germline V gives CDR1 LGHNA, CDR2 YNFKEQ. Written as DNA, the CDR3 is TGTGCCAGCAGCGTGGGGGTATCTCGGAAACTGTTTTTT. It yields the protein CASSVGVSRKLFF.

This clonotype was counted a single time. The chain employs TRBV20-1 and TRBJ1-5; 7 bases agree with TRBD1. Germline V gives CDR1 DFQATT, CDR2 SNEGSKA (reference sequence). The CDR3 is made up of 15 amino acids. Trimming cost V 3 bases and J 0 bases; bases outside gene matches: 5. Written as DNA, the CDR3 is TGCAGTGCTAGGGCCGGGACAGATAGCAATCAGCCCCAGCATTTT. It translates to CSARAGTDSNQPQHF.

The chain couples TRBV24-1 to TRBJ1-1; D is unclear. Trimming removed 9 bases from V and 4 bases from J, with 17 bases in between. Germline CDR1 reads KGHDR; CDR2 reads SFDVKD. The CDR3 has 14 residues. CDR3 sequence (DNA): TGTGCCACCTCCCAAACCTCGTCGGGCACTGAAGCTTTCTTT. It specifies CATSQTSSGTEAFF.

This clonotype has a single count. This chain joins TRBV7-2 and TRBJ1-1; 7 nucleotides align to TRBD1. This CDR3 has 13 residues. The J segment lost 11 bases and the V segment lost 1 base, leaving 7 bases of the junction unmatched. Germline CDR1 SGHTA, CDR2 FQGNSA. CDR3 DNA sequence: TGTGCCAGCAGCTTAGAAGGGGGCTGGGCGGCTTTCTTT. Amino acid sequence: CASSLEGGWAAFF.

V is TRBV2 and J is TRBJ2-7; 9 bases fit TRBD2. The length of the CDR3 is 13 residues. Looked up from germline, CDR1 is SNHLY and CDR2 is FYNNEI. The junction had 9 bases not matched to a gene; V was cut back by 11 bases and J by 4 bases. This CDR3 reads CAGRAGGRYEQYF. DNA for the CDR3: TGTGCCGGACGAGCGGGGGGCCGGTACGAGCAGTACTTC.

The chain combines TRBV20-1 with TRBJ2-1; maybe TRBD1 (6 bases). This CDR3 region has 15 residues. Germline loops: CDR1 DFQATT, CDR2 SNEGSKA (reference sequence). The V gene lost 0 bases and the J gene lost 12 bases, with 21 bases spanning the gap. CDR3 sequence reads: CSARDQDSRSWVQFF. Here the CDR3 DNA reads TGCAGTGCTAGAGATCAGGACAGCAGGTCGTGGGTGCAGTTCTTC.